This entry lists 30 T cell receptor beta chains sequenced from one sample in a study of blood T cell repertoires in COVID-19. The repertoire was sequenced with immunoSEQ multiplex PCR; TCRdb's copy has only in-frame clones and lacks some. Of approximately 330,000 clones in the sample, approximately 88% were seen once. The sample consisted of peripheral blood. The origin of the receptors is a man aged 30 to 39 with COVID-19, enrolled during active disease.

The rearrangement links TRBV5-1 to TRBJ1-4, with 8 bases lining up with TRBD1. The V gene's germline CDR1 is SGHRS and CDR2 YFSETQ. V dropped 0 bases and J dropped 0; count of bases not matched to a gene: 10. The CDR3 extends over 19 amino acids. The CDR3, as DNA: TGCGCCAGCAGCTTGGAGCGGCAGGGGGCGGATGCAACTAATGAAAAACTGTTTTTT. This gives the protein CASSLERQGADATNEKLFF.

The chain recombines TRBV20-1 with TRBJ2-3; D remains unclear. The CDR3 has 14 residues. V dropped 3 bases and J dropped 2 bases, with 12 bases sitting between them. In germline, CDR1 is DFQATT, CDR2 SNEGSKA (reference sequence). DNA for the CDR3: TGCAGTGCTAGTGACCTGAAACTCACAGATACGCAGTATTTT. This codes for CSASDLKLTDTQYF.

This clone has just one count. V gene TRBV7-6 combines with J gene TRBJ2-7, with D possibly matching TRBD1 (5 bases). Trimming took off 1 base at V and 0 bases at J, with 13 bases between the two ends. CDR1 is SGHVS and CDR2 is FNYEAQ in the germline V gene. The length of the CDR3 is 16 residues. The DNA for the CDR3 is TGTGCCAGCAGCTTAGAAGGGGCCGGACGCTCCTACGAGCAGTACTTC. Translation: CASSLEGAGRSYEQYF.

The chain employs TRBV3-1 (or the pseudogene TRBV3-2) and TRBJ2-1, with a tentative D call TRBD2 (5 bases). Germline V lookup: CDR1 LGHDT, CDR2 YNNKEL (reference sequence). The germline V and J ends were trimmed by 2 bases and 5 bases, with 13 bases remaining between them. The CDR3 contains 15 residues. In nucleotides, the CDR3 is TGTGCCAGCAGCCAACATCGGGGTATTAACAATGAGCAGTTCTTC. Its protein product is CASSQHRGINNEQFF.

The genes are TRBV20-1 and TRBJ1-1, with 9 positions matching TRBD1. The CDR3 length is 16 residues. After removal of 3 bases from V and 7 bases from J, the junction contained 15 bases not matched to a gene. Germline values: CDR1 DFQATT, CDR2 SNEGSKA (reference sequence). The CDR3 DNA sequence: TGCAGTGCTAGTTCCACCGGGACAGGGATCGAGAATGAAGCTTTCTTT. Protein: CSASSTGTGIENEAFF.

V and J are TRBV9 and TRBJ1-1; D unresolved. Germline-derived CDR1 and CDR2 are SGDLS and YYNGEE. V shed 8 bases and J shed 6 bases, with 17 bases lying between them. CDR3 length: 13 residues. CDR3 residues: CASSVTGLSEAFF. In DNA form, the CDR3 reads TGTGCCAGTAGTGTTACGGGATTGTCTGAAGCTTTCTTT.

The chain combines TRBV19 with TRBJ2-3, with D tentatively TRBD1 (6 bases). V lost 4 bases and J lost 9, with 20 bases in between. The germline CDR1 and CDR2 sequences are LNHDA and SQIVND (reference sequence). CDR3 length equals 15 residues. DNA for the CDR3: TGTGCCAGTAGTAGAGGACAGACCCCATATGCGACGCAGTATTTT. Translation gives CASSRGQTPYATQYF.

The V gene is TRBV5-5, the J gene TRBJ2-7, with D possibly being TRBD1 (5 bases). V gave up 3 bases and J gave up 1 base, with 20 bases separating them. Looked up from germline, CDR1 is SGHKS and CDR2 is YYEKEE (reference sequence). This CDR3 has 17 amino acids. CDR3 protein: CASSSLQAQTRSYEQYF. CDR3 bases: TGTGCCAGCAGCTCTCTACAGGCACAGACAAGATCCTACGAGCAGTACTTC. Full variable domain (remainder filled in from reference TRBV5-5 and TRBJ2-7): DAGVTQSPTHLIKTRGQQVTLRCSPISGHKSVSWYQQVLGQGPQFIFQYYEKEERGRGNFPDRFSARQFPNYSSELNVNALLLGDSALYLCASSSLQAQTRSYEQYFGPGTRLTVT.

This clone was counted only a few times. The rearrangement links TRBV6-2 or TRBV6-3 to TRBJ2-1, with 9 bases that match TRBD2. After removal of 0 bases from V and 7 bases from J, the junction contained 4 bases not matched to a gene. CDR1 MNHEY and CDR2 SVGEGT come from the germline V gene. The CDR3 spans 15 residues. This CDR3 is CASSYSNAGGNEQFF. As DNA, the CDR3 is TGTGCCAGCAGTTACTCGAATGCGGGGGGGAATGAGCAGTTCTTC.

The V gene is TRBV2, the J gene TRBJ1-5; possibly TRBD1 for D (6 bases). The length of the CDR3 is 13 residues. Deletions cut 7 bases from V and 3 bases from J, with 10 bases between. The germline V gene encodes CDR1 SNHLY and CDR2 FYNNEI. In DNA form, the CDR3 reads TGTGCCAGCACCCGGACAGCCAATCAGCCCCAGCATTTT. Amino acid sequence: CASTRTANQPQHF.

This clone came up once. This chain links TRBV10-3 with TRBJ2-6; 11 positions match TRBD2. Trimming removed 6 bases from V and 0 bases from J; junction bases left unmatched: 4. Germline CDR1 is ENHRY and CDR2 is SYGVKD. This CDR3 has 17 amino acids. The CDR3 reads CAIRGLAEDSGANVLTF. The CDR3 DNA follows: TGTGCCATCAGGGGACTAGCGGAAGACTCTGGGGCCAACGTCCTGACTTTC.

The chain links TRBV9 to TRBJ2-3; D gene unclear. Trimming pared 0 bases from V and 1 base from J, leaving 9 bases between. The CDR3 sequence is 15 residues long. CDR1 and CDR2 (germline): SGDLS, YYNGEE. The CDR3 region has the DNA TGTGCCAGCAGCGTAGACGGAGTGCGCACAGATACGCAGTATTTT. This codes for CASSVDGVRTDTQYF.

The chain carries TRBV5-4 and TRBJ2-5, with 11 bases identical to TRBD2. V lost 0 bases and J lost 5; bases outside the gene matches: 6. Germline CDR1 is SGHNT and CDR2 is YYREEE (reference sequence). This CDR3 contains 16 residues. Here the CDR3 reads CASSLVSGGAMETQYF. CDR3 sequence (DNA): TGTGCCAGCAGCTTGGTTAGCGGGGGGGCCATGGAGACCCAGTACTTC.

The genes are TRBV13 and TRBJ2-2, with D uncertain. This CDR3 has 13 amino acids. The germline CDR1 and CDR2 sequences are PRHDT and FYEKMQ (reference sequence). The germline V and J ends were trimmed by 1 base and 4 bases, with 4 bases remaining between them. The CDR3 nucleotides read TGTGCCAGCAGCTTAGAACTCACCGGGGAGCTGTTTTTT. As protein: CASSLELTGELFF.

The rearrangement links TRBV27 to TRBJ2-7; TRBD1 matches at 10 bases. The germline CDR1 and CDR2 sequences are MNHEY and SMNVEV (reference sequence). This CDR3 comprises 12 residues. V dropped 10 bases and J dropped 7; count of bases not matched to a gene: 7. The CDR3: CATWDRGTEQYF. The DNA of the CDR3 is TGTGCCACCTGGGACAGGGGAACAGAGCAGTACTTC.

This clone has just a few counts. CDR3 residues: CASSQDSEVPGELFF. CDR3 DNA: TGTGCCAGCAGCCAAGATAGTGAGGTCCCCGGGGAGCTGTTTTTT. The genes are TRBV4-2 and TRBJ2-2; D not certain. This CDR3 contains 15 residues. Trimming took 0 bases from V and 6 from J, leaving 11 bases between them. Germline values: CDR1 LGHNA, CDR2 YNFKEQ.

The chain carries TRBV7-9 and TRBJ2-3, with 9 bases aligning to TRBD2. The J segment lost 0 bases and the V segment lost 1 base, leaving 5 bases of the junction unmatched. Germline V gene data show CDR1 as SEHNR and CDR2 as FQNEAQ (reference sequence). This CDR3 comprises 17 residues. Written as DNA, the CDR3 is TGTGCCAGCAGCTTAGATATACTAGCGGGTAGCACAGATACGCAGTATTTT. This translates into CASSLDILAGSTDTQYF.

The V and J genes are TRBV20-1 and TRBJ2-1; 7 nucleotides match TRBD2. Trimming removed 3 bases from V and 2 bases from J; junction bases left unmatched: 10. Germline loops: CDR1 DFQATT, CDR2 SNEGSKA (reference sequence). CDR3 size: 16 residues. CDR3 sequence: CSASQVGGPTYNEQFF. DNA for the CDR3: TGCAGTGCTAGTCAGGTGGGAGGGCCGACCTACAATGAGCAGTTCTTC.

The rearrangement links TRBV29-1 to TRBJ2-1; 9 bases map to TRBD1. The germline V gene encodes CDR1 SQVTM and CDR2 ANQGSEA. The CDR3 length is 14 residues. Germline trimming cut 8 bases from V and 9 bases from J; bases unmatched to any gene: 14. The chain's CDR3 is CSLARDRDGGEQFF. In nucleotides, the CDR3 is TGCAGCTTAGCCCGGGACAGGGACGGGGGTGAGCAGTTCTTC.

This clone was counted between two and nine times. The chain employs TRBV7-2 and TRBJ1-1; D is undetermined. V lost 3 bases to trimming and J lost 3 bases, with 8 bases between them. Germline V gene data show CDR1 as SGHTA and CDR2 as FQGNSA. This CDR3 has 13 residues. This CDR3 reads CASSFYRDTEAFF. The CDR3 region has the DNA TGTGCCAGCAGCTTCTACAGAGACACTGAAGCTTTCTTT.

This chain links TRBV28 with TRBJ2-1; 9 bases fit TRBD2. CDR1 is MDHEN, CDR2 SYDVKM, per germline. V shed 8 bases and J 1 base; nucleotides not matched to a gene: 12. The CDR3 totals 17 residues. The chain's CDR3 is CASQDAGGPLSYNEQFF. The CDR3 nucleotides are TGTGCCAGCCAGGATGCGGGAGGGCCGCTATCCTACAATGAGCAGTTCTTC.

V is TRBV30 and J is TRBJ2-5, with D unclear. Germline loops: CDR1 GTSNPN, CDR2 SVGIG (reference sequence). The germline V and J ends were trimmed by 0 bases and 2 bases, with 7 bases remaining between them. The CDR3 spans 13 residues. CDR3 in DNA: TGTGCCTGGAGTGTTGAGAAGCAAGAGACCCAGTACTTC. This codes for CAWSVEKQETQYF.

This clone has just one count. The chain couples TRBV24-1 to TRBJ1-1; D unclear. This CDR3 spans 15 amino acids. V was trimmed by 4 bases and J by 1 base, leaving 12 bases between them. CDR1 and CDR2 from the germline V gene are KGHDR and SFDVKD. CDR3 DNA sequence: TGTGCCACCAGTGACTCCAGAGCAGGGAACACTGAAGCTTTCTTT. This sequence encodes CATSDSRAGNTEAFF.

This clone was observed a handful of times. The J gene is TRBJ1-1, the V gene TRBV25-1; 8 bases are a match to TRBD1. The junction had 10 bases not matched to a gene; V was cut back by 3 bases and J by 4 bases. The germline CDR1 and CDR2 sequences are MGHDK and SYGVNS. This CDR3 comprises 16 residues. The CDR3 sequence is CASSEGQANWGTEAFF. In nucleotides, the CDR3 is TGTGCCAGCAGTGAGGGACAGGCTAACTGGGGCACTGAAGCTTTCTTT. Full variable domain (outside the CDR3, taken from reference TRBV25-1 and TRBJ1-1): EADIYQTPRYLVIGTGKKITLECSQTMGHDKMYWYQQDPGMELHLIHYSYGVNSTEKGDLSSESTVSRIRTEHFPLTLESARPSHTSQYLCASSEGQANWGTEAFFGQGTRLTVV.

The rearrangement joins TRBV29-1 to TRBJ2-7; TRBD1 might be the D (6 bases). Per germline, CDR1 SQVTM and CDR2 ANQGSEA. With 3 bases removed from V and 1 base from J, the gap between germline ends came to 16 bases. This CDR3 is 15 amino acids long. CDR3 residues: CSVDIGTSPSYEQYF. DNA for the CDR3: TGCAGCGTTGATATAGGGACATCGCCTTCCTACGAGCAGTACTTC.

CDR3 sequence (DNA): TGTGCCAGCAGGATATCAGGCGGAGGGCAAGAGACCCAGTACTTC. Its protein product is CASRISGGGQETQYF. The chain couples TRBV7-3 to TRBJ2-5, with a tentative D call TRBD2 (6 bases). V was cut by 6 bases and J by 2 bases, with 16 bases left in between. The CDR3 sequence is 15 residues long. CDR1 and CDR2 from the germline V gene are SGHTA and FQGTGA. Using reference TRBV7-3 and TRBJ2-5 for the parts outside the CDR3, the full variable domain is GAGVSQTPSNKVTEKGKYVELRCDPISGHTALYWYRQSLGQGPEFLIYFQGTGAADDSGLPNDRFFAVRPEGSVSTLKIQRTERGDSAVYLCASRISGGGQETQYFGPGTRLLVL.

The J gene is TRBJ1-1, the V gene TRBV7-8; D unresolved. The germline gives CDR1 SGHVS, CDR2 FQNEAQ. The CDR3 loop spans 11 amino acids. Trimming cost V 5 bases and J 6 bases, with 7 bases left between them. The CDR3 DNA reads TGTGCCAGCAGCCCCCTCGCTGAAGCTTTCTTT. Its protein product is CASSPLAEAFF.

This chain joins TRBV28 and TRBJ2-7; 12 nucleotides match TRBD2. Germline values: CDR1 MDHEN, CDR2 SYDVKM. The CDR3 runs to 15 residues. V lost 5 bases to trimming and J lost 2 bases; unmatched junction nucleotides: 4. The CDR3 DNA reads TGTGCCAGCAGTGCTAGCGGGAGGGAAACCTACGAGCAGTACTTC. Protein: CASSASGRETYEQYF.

The genes are TRBV6-2 or TRBV6-3 and TRBJ1-2, with D perhaps matching TRBD1 (6 bases). Germline V gene sequence: CDR1 MNHEY, CDR2 SVGEGT. The CDR3 is 18 residues long. With 1 base removed from V and 1 base from J, the gap between germline ends came to 19 bases. The CDR3 region is CASSYFPDSLRINYGYTF. In DNA form, the CDR3 reads TGTGCCAGCAGTTACTTCCCGGACAGTCTAAGGATTAACTATGGCTACACCTTC.

This chain links TRBV27 with TRBJ2-1; no clear D gene. This CDR3 is 14 amino acids long. Trimming removed 1 base at V and 4 bases at J, with 8 bases between. Per the germline V gene, CDR1 is MNHEY and CDR2 is SMNVEV (reference sequence). CDR3 loop: CASSLYSRYNEQFF. CDR3 coding DNA: TGTGCCAGCAGTTTATACAGCCGATACAATGAGCAGTTCTTC.